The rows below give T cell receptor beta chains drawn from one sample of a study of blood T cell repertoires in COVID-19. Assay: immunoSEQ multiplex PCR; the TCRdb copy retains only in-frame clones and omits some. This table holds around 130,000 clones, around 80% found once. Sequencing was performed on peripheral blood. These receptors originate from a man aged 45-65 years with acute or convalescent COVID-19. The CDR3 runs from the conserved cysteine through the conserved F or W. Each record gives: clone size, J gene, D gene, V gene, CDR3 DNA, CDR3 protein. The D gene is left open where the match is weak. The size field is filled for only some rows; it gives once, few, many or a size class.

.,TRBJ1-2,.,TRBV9,TGTGCCAGCAGCGTGACAGACTATGGCTACACCTTC,CASSVTDYGYTF
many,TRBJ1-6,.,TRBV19,TGTGCCAGTAACCTACAGGGAGTCTATAATTCACCCCTCCACTTT,CASNLQGVYNSPLHF
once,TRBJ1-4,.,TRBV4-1,TGCGCCAGCAGCCAAGTGGGCATGGCTGAAAAACTGTTTTTT,CASSQVGMAEKLFF
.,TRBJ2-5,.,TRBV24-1,TGTGCCACCAGTGAGACCGGGGTGGGAGAGACCCAGTACTTC,CATSETGVGETQYF
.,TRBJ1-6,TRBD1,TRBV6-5,TGTGCCAGCCGGCAGACAGGGGGGTCACCCCTCCACTTT,CASRQTGGSPLHF
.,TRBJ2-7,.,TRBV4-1,TGCGCCAGCAGCCAAGGCCCCACGGGGGTGTACGAGCAGTACTTC,CASSQGPTGVYEQYF
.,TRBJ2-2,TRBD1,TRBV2,TGTGCCAGCAGAGGACAGGGCGGCACCGGGGAGCTGTTTTTT,CASRGQGGTGELFF
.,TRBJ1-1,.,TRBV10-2,TGCGCCAGCCGAGGGCTTGACACTGAAGCTTTCTTT,CASRGLDTEAFF
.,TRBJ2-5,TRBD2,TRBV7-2,TGTGCCAGCAGCTTAGCGGTGACTAGCGGTCAAGAGACCCAGTACTTC,CASSLAVTSGQETQYF
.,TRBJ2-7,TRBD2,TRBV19,TGTGCCAGTAGTTCAGGCCGGGGGGCCTACGAGCAGTACTTC,CASSSGRGAYEQYF
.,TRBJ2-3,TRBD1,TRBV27,TGTGCCAGCAGTTATGATCGGACAGGTTATTACACAGATACGCAGTATTTT,CASSYDRTGYYTDTQYF
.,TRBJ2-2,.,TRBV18,TGTGCCAGCTCACGTCAAGGGGGAAACACCGGGGAGCTGTTTTTT,CASSRQGGNTGELFF
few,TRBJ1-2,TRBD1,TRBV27,TGTGCCAGCAGACGGACAGGCGACTATGGCTACACCTTC,CASRRTGDYGYTF
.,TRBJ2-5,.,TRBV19,TGTGCCAGTAGTCTGGACAGAGAAGAGACCCAGTACTTC,CASSLDREETQYF
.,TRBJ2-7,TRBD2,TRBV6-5,TGTGCCAGCAATACTCGGCGGGGGGTCTCCTACGAGCAGTACTTC,CASNTRRGVSYEQYF
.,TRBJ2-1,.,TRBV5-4,TGTGCCAGCAGCTTGACGGGGAGTGAGCAGTTCTTC,CASSLTGSEQFF
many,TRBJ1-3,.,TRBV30,TGTGCCTGGAGCACCACAGTTGGAAACACCATATATTTT,CAWSTTVGNTIYF
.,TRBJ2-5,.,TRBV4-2,TGTGCCAGCAGCCATGACCCGATTGGGGGGGCCCAAGAGACCCAGTACTTC,CASSHDPIGGAQETQYF
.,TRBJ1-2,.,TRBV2,TGTGCCAGCAGTGCAACAGGATTACCTAACTATGGCTACACCTTC,CASSATGLPNYGYTF
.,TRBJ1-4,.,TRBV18,TGTGCCAGCTCACCCCCGGAGGGTTTTAATGAAAAACTGTTTTTT,CASSPPEGFNEKLFF
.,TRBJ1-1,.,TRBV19,TGTGCCAGTAGTATAATCTGGGGGGGCCAGGCTGAAGCTTTCTTT,CASSIIWGGQAEAFF
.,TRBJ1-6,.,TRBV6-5,TGTGCCAGCACGAGCGGAGGTGGTTCACCCCTCCACTTT,CASTSGGGSPLHF
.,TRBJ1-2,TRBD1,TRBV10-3,TGTGCCACGGGAGACAGGGGGCTGGGATATGGCTACACCTTC,CATGDRGLGYGYTF
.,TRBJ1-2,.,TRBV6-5,TGTGCCAGCAGCATGGGTTGGGAGCGGTCGGATGGCTACACCTTC,CASSMGWERSDGYTF
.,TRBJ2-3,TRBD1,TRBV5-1,TGCGCCAGCAGTTTCTCGGGACAGCCTAGCACAGATACGCAGTATTTT,CASSFSGQPSTDTQYF
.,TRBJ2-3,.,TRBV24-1,TGTGCCACCAGTGCCTGGGGAGAACCCACAGATACGCAGTATTTT,CATSAWGEPTDTQYF
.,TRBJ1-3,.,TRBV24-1,TGTGCCACCACTGGGACATCGGGGAGCTCTGGAAACACCATATATTTT,CATTGTSGSSGNTIYF
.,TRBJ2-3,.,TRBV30,TGTGCCTGGAGTCTATGGACTAGCACAGATACGCAGTATTTT,CAWSLWTSTDTQYF
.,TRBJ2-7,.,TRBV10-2,TGCGCCAGCAGTGAGTCGAGCCACGAGCAGTACTTC,CASSESSHEQYF
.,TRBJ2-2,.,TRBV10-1,TGCGCCAGCAGTAACGGGGTGGTCGGGGAGCTGTTTTTT,CASSNGVVGELFF
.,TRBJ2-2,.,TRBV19,TGTGCCAGTAGTATAGCGCGGGCTAAGACCGGGGAGCTGTTTTTT,CASSIARAKTGELFF
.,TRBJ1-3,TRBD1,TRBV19,TGTGCCAGTAGTATTGGGACAGGGCACTCTGGAAACACCATATATTTT,CASSIGTGHSGNTIYF
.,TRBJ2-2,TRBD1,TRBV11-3,TGTGCCAGCAGCCGGGACAGAGACACCGGGGAGCTGTTTTTT,CASSRDRDTGELFF
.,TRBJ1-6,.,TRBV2,TGTGCCAGCAGTACTGATTCTAATTCACCCCTCCACTTT,CASSTDSNSPLHF
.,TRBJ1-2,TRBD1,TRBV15,TGTGCCACCAGCAGCGGTAACAGGGGCCTAGATGGCTACACCTTC,CATSSGNRGLDGYTF
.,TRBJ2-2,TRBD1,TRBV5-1,TGCGCCAGCAGCTTCATTAGTCCCGGGACAGGGGGCACCGGGGAGCTGTTTTTT,CASSFISPGTGGTGELFF
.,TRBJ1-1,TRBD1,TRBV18,TGTGCCAGCTCACCACGGGACAGGGGTGGTGAAGCTTTCTTT,CASSPRDRGGEAFF